Given below is one T cell receptor beta chain in context. What it binds is not known. The data derive from a study of T cells in Graves' hyperthyroidism and ophthalmopathy. Background on the study: Peripheral blood specimens were obtained at initial diagnosis, prior to any treatment. Study conclusions and caveats: The model's output predicted ophthalmopathy at a median of about 6.5 months prior to onset.

The CDR3 regions of TCR beta were amplified from RNA transcripts. The HTBI primer set served for first-round RT-PCR of the TCR CDR3. TCRdb redid the calling of the multiplex PCR reads with MiXCR, one entry per CDR3 protein. The table includes 250,000 to 350,000 distinct CDR3 sequences, over 20% detected once. Germline V gives CDR1 MNHEY, CDR2 SMNVEV (reference sequence). Trimming shortened V by 5 bases and J by 7 bases, and 21 bases separated the two germline ends. CDR3 length: 16 amino acids. Sequencing was carried out using blood. The chain uses TRBV27 and TRBJ2-1, with D perhaps given as TRBD1 or TRBD2 (6 bases each). The clonotype comes from a man in his thirties or forties with Graves' ophthalmopathy. The CDR3 DNA sequence: TGTGCCAGCAGTCCCCGAGCGGCCGTAGGGGGGAATGAGCAGTTCTTC. This codes for CASSPRAAVGGNEQFF.